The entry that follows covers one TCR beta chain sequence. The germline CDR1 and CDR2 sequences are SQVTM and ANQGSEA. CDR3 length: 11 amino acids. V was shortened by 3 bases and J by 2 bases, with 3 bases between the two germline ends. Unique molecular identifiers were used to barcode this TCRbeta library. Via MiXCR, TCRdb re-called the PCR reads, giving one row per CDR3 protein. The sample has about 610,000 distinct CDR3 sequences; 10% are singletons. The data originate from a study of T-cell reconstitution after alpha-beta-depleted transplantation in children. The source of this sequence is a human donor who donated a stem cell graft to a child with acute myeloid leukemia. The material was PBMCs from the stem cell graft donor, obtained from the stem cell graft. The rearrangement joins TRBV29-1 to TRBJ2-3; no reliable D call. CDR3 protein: CSVETTDTQYF. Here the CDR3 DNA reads TGCAGCGTTGAGACCACAGATACGCAGTATTTT.